The subject of this entry is one T cell receptor beta chain. Its antigen remains unidentified. No clone much larger than this one lies a single base away; base qualities are absent. This sample was included in a study of T cell responses to AZD1222 COVID-19 vaccine (dated by TCRdb to the early 2020s). Looking at the study overall: AZD1222 recipients given second doses at about 4 weeks or at about 12 weeks were pooled, since spike-specific TCR depth and breadth were not found to differ between the two schedules. Enrollment into the trials was organized by age into subgroups of 18-55, 56-69 and 70-plus years, and those subgroups contained approximately 160, 26 and 62 TCR-sequenced participants, respectively. A total of over 230 trial participants underwent TCR sequencing, of whom some 210 received two doses of AZD1222 and 26 received two doses of the MenACWY control vaccine. Study-wide conclusions, independent of this receptor: Reportedly, close to half of the unique spike-specific TCRs recognized epitopes lying outside the regions that are mutated in the B.1.351 and B.1.1.7 variants. Participants were mostly white British, with more females than males. The authors suggested clonal diversity may have been underestimated. No day 14 peak-response samples were available, so repertoires were characterized only after the peak T cell response. Conclusions about previously exposed vaccinees are limited because only a handful of AZD1222 recipients were SARS-CoV-2 seropositive at baseline. In the small 56-69-year group, the increase in depth fell short of significance, most likely because of low power. CD4 TCRs associated with the vaccine covered the entire spike protein, and the dominant responses were in regions 160-218 and 743-854. Spike-specific TCR breadth and depth rose significantly after two AZD1222 doses compared with day 0 and with MenACWY recipients.

The CDR3 contains 14 residues, cysteine and phenylalanine counted. Just CDR3 DNA is preserved here, 42 bases in frame from base 1. As encoded in the germline V gene, CDR1 is SGDLS while CDR2 is YYNGEE. The junction carries 9 bases between V and J, which are trimmed by 1 base and 4 bases respectively. The label giving this sample's time point can be read as: baseline before first vaccination. The vaccinee samples were drawn from two UK trials, COV001 and COV002, one of which was a single-blind randomized controlled phase 2/3 trial testing AZD1222 (ChAdOx1 nCoV-19) in healthy adults. For TCRbeta chain sequencing, PBMC samples from trial participants were taken at day 0 and at day 28 after the second dose. The CDR3 regions of human TCRbeta chains were analyzed by immunosequencing. As for the authors' bioinformatics: Repertoire TCRs were matched against a reference library of SARS-CoV-2-specific TCRs generated with the MIRA antigen-specificity platform. Breadth was defined as the fraction of unique TCRs that were SARS-CoV-2-associated. Depth was defined as the fraction of total T cells that were SARS-CoV-2-associated. Each spike-specific TCR was assigned to its reactive spike region and to a CD4 or CD8 class using the MIRA data. Log10-transformed breadth and depth values were compared by one-way ANOVA with Sidak's multiple comparisons tests. TCRdb obtained this table from immuneACCESS and retained in-frame rearrangements with V and J assigned. These tables miss some clones; where compared with another copy, unresolved V genes account for less than half of the shortfall, and the remainder is unexplained. V and J calls and clone size come straight from that table; D and trimming were deduced from the DNA. In all, the sample holds approximately 200,000 clones, and almost 90% of those were seen once. 6% to 8.5% of the sample rests with the top ten.

The receptor was derived from an adult in good health. The sample was peripheral blood, taken on day 0 of AZD1222 vaccination. The chain links TRBV9 with TRBJ1-3; the best D guess is TRBD1, with 5 bases matching. The CDR3 sequence is CASSVSQGGNTIYF. The DNA reads TGTGCCAGCAGCGTATCCCAGGGAGGAAACACCATATATTTT.